The next 27 T cell receptor beta chains were all read from a single sample in a study of cytomegalovirus exposure and HLA in healthy donors. Primers included in the PCR were 60 Vbeta and 13 Jbeta primers. TCRdb keeps only in-frame clones here, not all; method: immunoSEQ multiplex PCR. Here the sample spans around 150,000 clones, 80% to 90% being singletons. Material for sequencing was PBMCs. All receptors come from a woman between 18 and 29 years old in good health and CMV-seronegative.

The genes are TRBV7-6 and TRBJ1-6, with TRBD1 matching over 7 bases. The CDR3 spans 18 residues. Germline trimming cut 1 base from V and 8 bases from J; bases unmatched to any gene: 14. Germline values: CDR1 SGHVS, CDR2 FNYEAQ. CDR3 DNA sequence: TGTGCCAGCAGCTTAGGTGGTGTACAGGGGTCGCCCTATTCACCCCTCCACTTT. It is translated as CASSLGGVQGSPYSPLHF.

The CDR3 region is CASSGQGTGELFF. The CDR3 DNA follows: TGTGCCAGCTCGGGACAGGGGACGGGGGAGCTGTTTTTT. The chain carries TRBV2 and TRBJ2-2; 10 positions agree with TRBD1. Trimming took 8 bases from V and 8 from J; bases not matched to a gene: 5. The CDR3 covers 13 residues. Germline CDR1 reads SNHLY; CDR2 reads FYNNEI.

This sequence joins TRBV29-1 and TRBJ2-7; the match to TRBD1 covers 8 bases. The CDR3 spans 12 residues. The V gene end was trimmed by 4 bases and the J gene end by 3 bases; junction bases not matched to a gene: 2. CDR1 is SQVTM and CDR2 is ANQGSEA in the germline V gene. This chain's CDR3 is CSVAGQGYEQYF. The CDR3 DNA reads as TGCAGCGTTGCCGGACAGGGCTACGAGCAGTACTTC.

The chain carries TRBV28 and TRBJ1-6, with TRBD1 matching 7 bases. J lost 6 bases, V lost 3 bases, and 5 bases had no gene match. From germline, CDR1 is MDHEN and CDR2 SYDVKM. The CDR3 sequence is 15 residues long. In DNA, the CDR3 is TGTGCCAGCAGTTTGAGGACAGGTTTTAATTCACCCCTCCACTTT. It yields the protein CASSLRTGFNSPLHF.

This chain joins TRBV7-3 and TRBJ1-1; 7 bases fit TRBD1. V shed 5 bases and J 5 bases; nucleotides not matched to a gene: 11. The CDR3 covers 15 residues. Germline lookup yields CDR1 SGHTA and CDR2 FQGTGA. The CDR3 nucleotides read TGTGCCAGCAGCGCCGACAGGGTATTTAAGACTGAAGCTTTCTTT. Translation gives CASSADRVFKTEAFF.

The rearrangement uses TRBV9 and TRBJ2-1, with TRBD2 as a possible D gene (6 bases). Germline lookup yields CDR1 SGDLS and CDR2 YYNGEE. The CDR3 is made up of 16 amino acids. V lost 0 bases, J lost 11 bases, and 21 bases lay in between. The CDR3 here is CASSVAAGSRQGKQFF. CDR3 nucleotides: TGTGCCAGCAGCGTAGCAGCGGGCAGCCGGCAGGGTAAGCAGTTCTTC. The whole variable domain, filled in from reference TRBV9 and TRBJ2-1, reads DSGVTQTPKHLITATGQRVTLRCSPRSGDLSVYWYQQSLDQGLQFLIQYYNGEERAKGNILERFSAQQFPDLHSELNLSSLELGDSALYFCASSVAAGSRQGKQFFGPGTRLTVL.

This CDR3 reads CASSEFGTESDTQYF. CDR3 sequence (DNA): TGTGCCAGCAGTGAATTCGGGACAGAATCGGATACGCAGTATTTT. The rearrangement links TRBV6-1 to TRBJ2-3; 7 nucleotides align to TRBD1. J was trimmed by 6 bases and V by 2 bases; bases with no gene match: 8. The CDR3 runs to 15 residues. CDR1 and CDR2 (germline): MNHNS, SASEGT.

The chain recombines TRBV19 with TRBJ1-3; the D is unclear. Germline CDR1 and CDR2: LNHDA and SQIVND (reference sequence). This CDR3 region has 15 residues. Trimming pared 6 bases from V and 0 bases from J, leaving 12 bases between. The CDR3 nucleotides are TGTGCCAGTAGCCCTCCGGTTGGCTCTGGAAACACCATATATTTT. Its translation: CASSPPVGSGNTIYF.

The chain has TRBV6-6 and TRBJ1-5, with 7 bases fitting TRBD1. Germline V gene data show CDR1 as MNHNY and CDR2 as SVGAGI (reference sequence). This CDR3 is 16 amino acids long. V was pared by 7 bases and J by 7 bases, with 16 bases of the junction left unmatched. The CDR3 region has the DNA TGTGCCAGCAACTCCCTAGGGTTTGGGGGACAGCAGCCCCAGCATTTT. Its translation: CASNSLGFGGQQPQHF.

V gene TRBV29-1 combines with J gene TRBJ2-7; 12 positions agree with TRBD2. The V segment lost 4 bases and the J segment 8 bases; nucleotides outside the gene matches: 6. The length of the CDR3 is 13 residues. Germline V lookup: CDR1 SQVTM, CDR2 ANQGSEA. This chain's CDR3 is CSVAWTSGNQQYF. In nucleotides, the CDR3 is TGCAGCGTTGCCTGGACTAGCGGGAATCAGCAGTACTTC.

This clone occurred once. V usage is TRBV7-3 and J usage is TRBJ2-5; 11 positions match TRBD1. Germline loops: CDR1 SGHTA, CDR2 FQGTGA. The ends lost 2 bases at V and 6 bases at J; junction bases unmatched: 11. CDR3 length: 17 amino acids. The CDR3 loop reads CASSLGSTGTGGKTQYF. The CDR3 coding sequence is TGTGCCAGCAGCTTAGGATCGACCGGGACAGGGGGAAAGACCCAGTACTTC.

The CDR3 sequence: CASSRQGAAYGYTF. The CDR3 nucleotides are TGTGCCAGCAGTCGACAGGGGGCAGCCTATGGCTACACCTTC. This chain links TRBV27 with TRBJ1-2; TRBD1 matches at 10 bases. With V trimmed by 5 bases and J by 4 bases, 4 bases remained unmatched. In germline, CDR1 is MNHEY, CDR2 SMNVEV (reference sequence). The CDR3 has 14 residues.

The gene calls are TRBV2 and TRBJ1-5; no reliable D call. CDR3 length equals 14 residues. Trimming left V 4 bases short and J 2 bases short, with 9 bases between. The germline V gene has CDR1 SNHLY and CDR2 FYNNEI. CDR3 in amino acids: CASSAQNGNQPQHF. The CDR3 DNA reads as TGTGCCAGCAGTGCACAAAATGGCAATCAGCCCCAGCATTTT.

The rearrangement joins TRBV15 to TRBJ1-2; TRBD1 matches at 7 bases. CDR1 is LNHNV, CDR2 YYDKDF, per germline (reference sequence). V shed 1 base and J 1 base; nucleotides not matched to a gene: 3. The CDR3 contains 15 residues. CDR3 residues: CATSRGAGGNYGYTF. The CDR3 DNA follows: TGTGCCACCAGCAGAGGGGCAGGGGGTAACTATGGCTACACCTTC.

This chain connects TRBV7-9 to TRBJ1-1; D possibly corresponds to TRBD1 (5 bases). CDR1 SEHNR and CDR2 FQNEAQ come from the germline V gene (reference sequence). The V and J ends lost 3 bases and 4 bases respectively, with 15 bases between them. There are 15 residues in the CDR3. CDR3 amino acids: CASSFRGRGITEAFF. The DNA of the CDR3 is TGTGCCAGCAGCTTTCGAGGCCGGGGGATCACTGAAGCTTTCTTT.

The chain joins TRBV7-8 to TRBJ2-2; 8 bases align to TRBD2. CDR3 size: 16 residues. The germline V gene has CDR1 SGHVS and CDR2 FQNEAQ. V was pared by 0 bases and J by 7 bases, with 7 bases of the junction left unmatched. The CDR3 DNA follows: TGTGCCAGCAGCTTAGCGGTTCAGCGGGAGAGCGGGGAGCTGTTTTTT. This codes for CASSLAVQRESGELFF.

The V and J genes are TRBV6-6 and TRBJ2-5; TRBD2 matches at 8 bases. The germline V gene has CDR1 MNHNY and CDR2 SVGAGI (reference sequence). The CDR3 extends over 14 amino acids. The V segment lost 7 bases and the J segment 5 bases; nucleotides outside the gene matches: 9. The CDR3 region has the DNA TGTGCCAGCACCCTGACTGGCGGGAGGGAGACCCAGTACTTC. Encoded protein: CASTLTGGRETQYF.

This clone was recorded a few times. J is TRBJ2-7 and V is TRBV6-1, with 8 bases matching TRBD1. The CDR3 is 14 residues long. The J segment lost 3 bases and the V segment lost 5 bases, leaving 6 bases of the junction unmatched. Looked up from germline, CDR1 is MNHNS and CDR2 is SASEGT. The CDR3 nucleotides read TGTGCCAGCAGTAATACAGGGGGAGGCTACGAGCAGTACTTC. This translates into CASSNTGGGYEQYF.

This chain connects TRBV7-8 to TRBJ1-2, with D maybe TRBD1 (6 bases). Germline V gene data show CDR1 as SGHVS and CDR2 as FQNEAQ. CDR3 size: 13 residues. Trimming took off 5 bases at V and 8 bases at J, with 15 bases between the two ends. As DNA, the CDR3 is TGTGCCAGCAGCCGGCGGCAGGGGAAAGGCTACACCTTC. Translating it yields CASSRRQGKGYTF.

Only one count was recorded for this clone. V usage is TRBV7-9 and J usage is TRBJ2-7; D not resolved. The CDR3 has 11 residues. The germline V and J ends were trimmed by 5 bases and 4 bases, with 6 bases remaining between them. Germline-derived CDR1 and CDR2 are SEHNR and FQNEAQ (reference sequence). The CDR3 DNA is TGTGCCAGCAGCGCGGAATACGAGCAGTACTTC. Encoded protein: CASSAEYEQYF.

The V call is TRBV25-1, the J call TRBJ1-6; D perhaps matches TRBD1 (5 bases). The CDR3 length is 14 residues. Trimming left V 6 bases short and J 7 bases short, with 13 bases between. Germline CDR1 MGHDK, CDR2 SYGVNS. CDR3 sequence reads: CASRPQGRNSPLHF. CDR3 sequence (DNA): TGTGCCAGCAGACCCCAGGGCAGAAATTCACCCCTCCACTTT.

V is TRBV23-1 and J is TRBJ1-2; TRBD1 is a possible D gene (5 bases). TRBV23-1 is an ORF; its function is uncertain. Deletions cut 11 bases from V and 4 bases from J, with 20 bases between. This CDR3 has 14 residues. The CDR3 here is CADLPGTGGYGYTF. CDR3 DNA: TGCGCCGACCTCCCGGGGACCGGGGGCTATGGCTACACCTTC.

Notes on this clone: Germline is not matched at one junction end, which may reflect a read error. The chain has TRBV11-2 and TRBJ2-7, with D hard to call. The germline V gene encodes CDR1 SGHAT and CDR2 FQNNGV. The CDR3 contains 15 residues. The CDR3, as DNA: TGTGCCAGCAGGTTAGCAGCAGGAATAACCTACGAGCAGTACTTC. Translation: CASRLAAGITYEQYF.

This sequence joins TRBV7-3 and TRBJ2-7; D is perhaps TRBD2 (7 bases). CDR1 is SGHTA, CDR2 FQGTGA, per germline. Deletions cut 0 bases from V and 6 bases from J, with 15 bases between. The CDR3 runs 15 residues. The CDR3 loop is CASSLTWGGPLEQYF. In DNA, the CDR3 is TGTGCCAGCAGCTTAACGTGGGGGGGCCCCCTCGAGCAGTACTTC.

This clone appeared a single time. DNA of the CDR3: TGTGCCAGCAGTTCCCCGGGACAAAAAAACACCGGGGAGCTGTTTTTT. This sequence encodes CASSSPGQKNTGELFF. The rearrangement uses TRBV28 and TRBJ2-2; tentative D call: TRBD1 (6 bases). Germline CDR1 reads MDHEN; CDR2 reads SYDVKM. V lost 4 bases and J 2 bases, leaving 14 bases between the germline ends. The CDR3 totals 16 residues.

This chain uses TRBV5-4 with TRBJ2-5; 9 bases align to TRBD1. With V trimmed by 4 bases and J by 3 bases, 4 bases remained unmatched. The CDR3 runs 14 residues. Germline CDR1 SGHNT, CDR2 YYREEE (reference sequence). The CDR3, as DNA: TGTGCCAGCAGCCAACAGGGGGCAGAAGAGACCCAGTACTTC. This translates into CASSQQGAEETQYF. The complete variable domain, with remaining parts taken from reference TRBV5-4 and TRBJ2-5, reads ETGVTQSPTHLIKTRGQQVTLRCSSQSGHNTVSWYQQALGQGPQFIFQYYREEENGRGNFPPRFSGLQFPNYSSELNVNALELDDSALYLCASSQQGAEETQYFGPGTRLLVL.

The chain carries TRBV5-1 and TRBJ1-6, with D perhaps matching TRBD1 (6 bases). The CDR3 totals 14 residues. The V end was cut by 3 bases, the J end by 6 bases, with 10 bases between. CDR1 SGHRS and CDR2 YFSETQ come from the germline V gene. The CDR3 nucleotides read TGCGCCAGCAGCTCCGGACAGATTAATTCACCCCTCCACTTT. Translated: CASSSGQINSPLHF.